The sequence of this TCR beta chain was determined in a study of technical replicates of blood from four donors. Repertoires were generated with immunoSEQ multiplex PCR, while TCRdb's copy carries only in-frame clones and drops some. The sample has 70,000 to 85,000 clones, almost 98% seen once. The germline V gene has CDR1 MDHEN and CDR2 SYDVKM. Trimming pared 3 bases from V and 11 bases from J, leaving 8 bases between. The CDR3 extends over 11 amino acids. Source material: T cells isolated from PBMCs. The receptor comes from a human donor in good health. V usage is TRBV28 and J usage is TRBJ1-5; D is unclear. CDR3 region: CASSFRRAQHF. CDR3 DNA: TGTGCCAGCAGTTTTCGGCGGGCCCAGCATTTT.